A single sample is the source of the 5 T cell receptor beta chains below, sequenced in a study of blood T cells in healthy people across ages. A second roughly 6 to 11 cycle PCR used barcoded and J-beta primers. TCRdb passed the 5' RACE reads through MiXCR, listing each CDR3 protein once. The repertoire holds 550,000 to 650,000 distinct CDR3 sequences, with about 25% as singletons. The same specimen was also included in a second study, on T cells of mothers and their children.

Sequenced: blood. The origin of the receptors is a boy aged 2 to 9 in good health.

This clonotype has only a few counts. This rearrangement joins TRBV6-1 to TRBJ2-1; D is perhaps TRBD2 (5 bases). CDR3 length: 13 residues. The germline gives CDR1 MNHNS, CDR2 SASEGT. V was trimmed by 10 bases and J by 3 bases, leaving 13 bases between them. The CDR3, as DNA: TGTGCCACCTCACTAGAGGTCTACAATGAGCAGTTCTTC. Its protein product is CATSLEVYNEQFF.

This clonotype was detected a few times. The chain recombines TRBV7-6 with TRBJ1-2; 7 nucleotides line up with TRBD1. V lost 5 bases, J lost 4 bases, and 10 bases stayed unmatched. Germline values: CDR1 SGHVS, CDR2 FNYEAQ. This CDR3 has 15 amino acids. The CDR3 nucleotides are TGTGCCAGCAGCCGCATCGGACAGGACCTCTATGGCTACACCTTC. Encoded protein: CASSRIGQDLYGYTF.

The sample holds a few counts of this clonotype. The chain has TRBV27 and TRBJ2-3; D ambiguous. The CDR3 loop spans 14 amino acids. CDR1 is MNHEY and CDR2 is SMNVEV in the germline V gene (reference sequence). V shed 3 bases and J shed 0 bases, with 7 bases lying between them. DNA for the CDR3: TGTGCCAGCAGTTTTTTGGACAGCACAGATACGCAGTATTTT. It codes for CASSFLDSTDTQYF.

This chain connects TRBV27 to TRBJ2-7; perhaps TRBD2 as D (6 bases). The CDR3 spans 13 residues. Germline V gene sequence: CDR1 MNHEY, CDR2 SMNVEV (reference sequence). With 3 bases removed from V and 4 bases from J, the gap between germline ends came to 10 bases. Here the CDR3 reads CASSLNGGYEQYF. Here the CDR3 DNA reads TGTGCCAGCAGTTTGAATGGGGGGTACGAGCAGTACTTC.

There are a few counts of this clonotype. V gene TRBV6-5 combines with J gene TRBJ2-5, with D perhaps TRBD2 (5 bases). V lost 6 bases, J lost 5 bases, and 13 bases lay in between. This CDR3 is built from 13 residues. Germline CDR1 and CDR2: MNHEY and SVGAGI. CDR3 amino acids: CASRFARGETQYF. In nucleotides, the CDR3 is TGTGCCAGCAGGTTCGCGCGCGGGGAGACCCAGTACTTC.